Listed below are T cell receptor beta chains from one sample, sequenced in a study of Graves' ophthalmopathy and Graves' hyperthyroidism. TCRdb re-derived calls from the multiplex PCR reads in MiXCR, one entry per CDR3 protein. Seen here are over a million distinct CDR3 sequences, less than 45% observed once, and the top ten hold 8.5% to 14%. The source material was peripheral blood or thyroid tissue (not recorded which). These receptors were taken from an adult man with Graves' hyperthyroidism. Both conserved end residues are part of each CDR3. A D gene is named only where the DNA matches it firmly.

d_gene | j_gene | v_gene | CDR3aa
. | TRBJ2-7 | TRBV7-8 | CASSIDRLGEQYF
TRBD1 | TRBJ1-5 | TRBV7-8 | CAGSPDRYGNQPQHF
. | TRBJ1-1 | TRBV11-2 | CASSFWPGGSLAFF
. | TRBJ1-1 | TRBV7-2 | CASSSLRVREEAFF
TRBD1 | TRBJ1-2 | TRBV27 | CASSRGTGGGYTF
. | TRBJ1-4 | TRBV7-6 | CASTSSAGATEKLFF
. | TRBJ2-2 | TRBV19 | CASSIVANTGELFF
. | TRBJ1-3 | TRBV5-1 | CASSLAGHGAYGYTIYF
TRBD1 | TRBJ1-1 | TRBV19 | CASTPDTTGVNTEAFF
. | TRBJ1-1 | TRBV7-2 | CASNLAQVRGEAFF
. | TRBJ2-7 | TRBV10-3 | CAISDRQRAGYEQYF
. | TRBJ2-5 | TRBV7-9 | CASSLVRLETQYF
TRBD1 | TRBJ1-2 | TRBV2 | CASSPQNRGVGYTF
. | TRBJ2-7 | TRBV12-3/TRBV12-4 | CASSPTLGYEQYF
TRBD1 | TRBJ2-5 | TRBV12-3/TRBV12-4 | CASRWNRGVETQYF
TRBD1 | TRBJ1-1 | TRBV20-1 | CSARGTGAGNTEAFF
. | TRBJ1-5 | TRBV6-2/TRBV6-3 | CASSYPTEVNQPQHF
. | TRBJ2-7 | TRBV29-1 | CSFSRGGSTEQYF
. | TRBJ1-6 | TRBV3-1 | CASSHRDSPLHF
. | TRBJ1-2 | TRBV20-1 | CSARDLRPGKDGYTF
. | TRBJ2-7 | TRBV12-3/TRBV12-4 | CASSSRTAGGYEQYF
. | TRBJ1-2 | TRBV9 | CASLGAANYGYTF
. | TRBJ2-7 | TRBV6-5 | CASSSNCEQYF
. | TRBJ2-7 | TRBV10-3 | CAISESSRPYEQYF
. | TRBJ2-2 | TRBV20-1 | CSVRARGRWSTGELFF
TRBD1 | TRBJ2-7 | TRBV20-1 | CSARDFGTGTHEQYF
. | TRBJ1-2 | TRBV7-9 | CASSSGGIGSTVHGYTF